This T cell receptor beta chain stems from a study of beta chain features in type 1 diabetes. Study observations and caveats: Individuals with type 1 diabetes displayed fewer insertions and more deletions at VDJ junctions. Type 1 diabetes patients had TCRB CDR3s that were shorter (moderately but significantly so) in all four CD4+ subsets.

V lost 4 bases and J lost 4; bases outside the gene matches: 3. This CDR3 has 15 residues. The germline V gene has CDR1 SEHNR and CDR2 FQNEAQ (reference sequence). This clone was recorded a few times. The target antigen is unknown. The sample carries other DNA sequences with the same CDR3. Since all of the isolated RNA was reverse transcribed, expressed TCRB transcripts were what got sequenced. The method was immunoSEQ multiplex PCR; TCRdb's version includes in-frame clones alone and lacks a portion of them. The sample comprises hundreds of thousands of clones, over 10% of which are singletons, and less than 0.025% rests with the top ten.

The source material was naive CD4+ T cells from blood. V and J are TRBV7-9 and TRBJ1-5; 11 bases align to TRBD1. The sequence derives from a man younger than 30 with type 1 diabetes. Here the CDR3 DNA reads TGTGCCAGCAGCTCCGGGACAGGGGGAAATCAGCCCCAGCATTTT. Translating it yields CASSSGTGGNQPQHF.